Presented here are 10 T cell receptor beta chains from one specimen sequenced in a study of T cells after yellow fever vaccination. TCRdb recomputed calls from the 5' RACE reads with MiXCR, one row per CDR3 protein. The repertoire holds about 120,000 distinct CDR3 sequences, 7.5% to 10% seen once, with about 40% in the top ten. The specimen was CD8+ T cells sorted from PBMCs, collected on the day of the yellow fever booster vaccination. The origin of the receptors is a man younger than 30 who received the YFV17D yellow fever vaccine.

This clonotype was seen a few times. The V and J genes are TRBV20-1 and TRBJ1-2, with 7 bases lining up with TRBD1. Trimming at V came to 6 bases and at J to 3 bases, leaving 7 bases not matched to a gene. The CDR3 is 13 amino acids. Germline CDR1 reads DFQATT; CDR2 reads SNEGSKA (reference sequence). Written as DNA, the CDR3 is TGCAGTGCCAGACACAGGGGCCACTATGGCTACACCTTC. Encoded protein: CSARHRGHYGYTF.

There are a few counts of this clonotype. The rearrangement joins TRBV7-9 to TRBJ2-1; 11 bases are a match to TRBD1. This CDR3 is 16 amino acids long. Losses at the gene ends were 5 bases for V and 8 bases for J; bases not matched to a gene: 11. Germline V gives CDR1 SEHNR, CDR2 FQNEAQ (reference sequence). For the CDR3, the DNA is TGTGCCAGCAGCCCGCCAGGGGACAGGGGGTTAGATGAGCAGTTCTTC. Protein sequence: CASSPPGDRGLDEQFF.

V gene TRBV6-5 combines with J gene TRBJ2-7; 7 bases are shared with TRBD2. Trimming at V came to 0 bases and at J to 6 bases, leaving 2 bases not matched to a gene. Germline CDR1 and CDR2: MNHEY and SVGAGI. The CDR3 loop spans 13 amino acids. The CDR3 DNA sequence: TGTGCCAGCAGTTACTCTGGGGGGGGCGAGCAGTACGTC. This encodes CASSYSGGGEQYV.

In DNA, the CDR3 is TGCGCCAGCAGCCAAGTTTCTAGCGGACTCACTCATGGCACAGATACGCAGTATTTT. Translated, it gives CASSQVSSGLTHGTDTQYF. The chain joins TRBV4-1 to TRBJ2-3, with 7 bases that match TRBD2. Trimming cost V 1 base and J 1 base; bases outside gene matches: 14. CDR1 MGHRA and CDR2 YSYEKL come from the germline V gene. This CDR3 has 19 residues.

This clonotype came up a few times. An end of the junction differs from the germline gene, which may be a read error. The chain joins TRBV7-7 to TRBJ2-5; a weak D match, TRBD2 (5 bases). The CDR3 is 15 residues long. Germline V gene sequence: CDR1 SSHAT, CDR2 FNYEAQ (reference sequence). CDR3 residues: CASSLALQTQETQYF. The CDR3 DNA follows: TGTGCTAGCAGCTTAGCGTTACAGACCCAAGAGACCCAGTACTTC.

This clonotype was seen more than once but under ten times. This chain connects TRBV4-2 to TRBJ1-5, with no clear D. Looked up from germline, CDR1 is LGHNA and CDR2 is YNFKEQ. The CDR3 runs 15 residues. Trimming left V 2 bases short and J 5 bases short, with 13 bases between. The CDR3 bases are TGTGCCAGCAGCCAAACGGCGATGTTATATCAGCCCCAGCATTTT. Amino acids: CASSQTAMLYQPQHF.

There are many counts of this clonotype. This chain links TRBV7-9 with TRBJ2-7; 8 bases line up with TRBD2. CDR1 and CDR2 (germline): SEHNR, FQNEAQ (reference sequence). This CDR3 comprises 14 residues. Trimming removed 5 bases from V and 5 bases from J; junction bases left unmatched: 8. CDR3 residues: CASSPREGTHEQYF. CDR3 in DNA: TGTGCCAGCAGCCCCCGGGAGGGTACCCACGAGCAGTACTTC.

The CDR3 sequence is CASSFWTSRGELFF. Here the CDR3 DNA reads TGTGCCAGCAGTTTTTGGACTAGCCGCGGGGAGCTGTTTTTT. This chain joins TRBV6-6 and TRBJ2-2; 8 nucleotides line up with TRBD2. The germline CDR1 and CDR2 sequences are MNHNY and SVGAGI (reference sequence). V dropped 4 bases and J dropped 7; count of bases not matched to a gene: 5. CDR3 size: 14 residues.

This clonotype occurred a few times. This chain connects TRBV15 to TRBJ2-7; D may be TRBD1 or TRBD2 (5 bases each). Between the trimmed V and J ends, which lost 0 bases and 5 bases, there was a span of 11 bases. The V gene's germline CDR1 is LNHNV and CDR2 YYDKDF (reference sequence). The CDR3 covers 14 residues. This CDR3 reads CATSRDLGDDEQYV. The CDR3 nucleotides are TGTGCCACCAGCAGAGATCTTGGGGACGACGAGCAGTACGTC.

This clonotype was picked up a small number of times. The chain recombines TRBV5-5 with TRBJ2-2; D unresolved. This CDR3 is 11 amino acids long. Germline V CDR1 and CDR2: SGHKS, YYEKEE (reference sequence). V was trimmed by 3 bases and J by 8 bases, leaving 5 bases between them. The chain's CDR3 is CASSSLGELFF. The CDR3 DNA reads as TGTGCCAGCAGCTCCTTGGGGGAGCTGTTTTTT.